This TCR beta chain was obtained from a study of cytomegalovirus exposure and HLA in healthy donors. General study findings and limits: Later on, an analysis found that several of the most significant clusters appeared to be linked to common viral pathogens, which included parvovirus B19. One cluster of highly shared sequence variants probably arose as a sequencing artifact.

Trimming left V 0 bases short and J 5 bases short, with 19 bases between. The germline CDR1 and CDR2 sequences are GTSNPN and SVGIG (reference sequence). There are 16 residues in the CDR3. Both 60 Vbeta primers and 13 Jbeta primers went into the PCR. Sequencing used immunoSEQ multiplex PCR; TCRdb keeps in-frame clones, though not all of them. The data show 200,000 to 250,000 clones, with more than 65% seen just once and less than 2% held by the top ten. Healthy bone marrow donors formed the donor group. Turning to this clone: Its specificity is unknown.

The chain has TRBV30 and TRBJ1-2; weak D call: TRBD1 (5 bases). This sequence originates from a man aged 45-60 years in good health and CMV-seronegative. Material: PBMCs. CDR3 protein: CAWSVPVGRALYGYTF. The CDR3 region has the DNA TGTGCCTGGAGTGTACCCGTGGGCAGGGCTCTATATGGCTACACCTTC.